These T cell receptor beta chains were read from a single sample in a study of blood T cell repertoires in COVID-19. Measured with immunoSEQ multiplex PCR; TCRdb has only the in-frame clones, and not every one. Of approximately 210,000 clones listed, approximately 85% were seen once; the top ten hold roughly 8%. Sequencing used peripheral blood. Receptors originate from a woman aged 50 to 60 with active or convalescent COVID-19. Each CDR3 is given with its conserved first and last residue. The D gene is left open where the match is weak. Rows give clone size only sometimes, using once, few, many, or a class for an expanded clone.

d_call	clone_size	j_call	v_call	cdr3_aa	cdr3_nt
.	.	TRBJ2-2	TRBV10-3	CAIGGNTGELFF	TGTGCCATTGGAGGGAACACCGGGGAGCTGTTTTTT
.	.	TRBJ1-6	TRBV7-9	CASSLMGGSPLHF	TGTGCCAGCAGCTTAATGGGGGGTTCACCCCTCCACTTT
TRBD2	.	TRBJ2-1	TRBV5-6	CASSWDSGGFHNEQFF	TGTGCCAGCAGCTGGGATAGCGGGGGGTTTCACAATGAGCAGTTCTTC
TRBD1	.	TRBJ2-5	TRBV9	CASSPQARQGQETQYF	TGTGCCAGCAGCCCTCAAGCCCGACAGGGCCAAGAGACCCAGTACTTC
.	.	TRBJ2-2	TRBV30	CAWSVIVTYPNTGELFF	TGTGCCTGGAGTGTAATAGTGACTTACCCGAACACCGGGGAGCTGTTTTTT
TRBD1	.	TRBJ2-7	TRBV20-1	CSASPQGESYEQYF	TGCAGTGCTAGTCCTCAGGGGGAGTCCTACGAGCAGTACTTC
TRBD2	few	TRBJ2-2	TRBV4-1	CASSPRGLAGNTGELFF	TGCGCCAGCAGCCCGAGGGGACTAGCGGGAAACACCGGGGAGCTGTTTTTT
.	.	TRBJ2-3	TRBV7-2	CASSLTGTSTDTQYF	TGTGCCAGCAGCTTAACGGGGACTAGCACAGATACGCAGTATTTT
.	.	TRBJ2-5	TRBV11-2	CASSPTGEGERETQYF	TGTGCCAGCAGCCCGACGGGGGAGGGGGAGCGAGAGACCCAGTACTTC
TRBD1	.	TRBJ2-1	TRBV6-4	CASSDSGQHNEQFF	TGTGCCAGCAGTGACTCGGGACAGCACAATGAGCAGTTCTTC
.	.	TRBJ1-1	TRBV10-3	CAISKTDRTNTEAFF	TGTGCCATCAGTAAAACCGACAGGACGAACACTGAAGCTTTCTTT
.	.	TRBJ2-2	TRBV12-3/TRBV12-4	CASKEVSGELFF	TGTGCCAGCAAAGAGGTTTCCGGGGAGCTGTTTTTT
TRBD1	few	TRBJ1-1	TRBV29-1	CSVTGVNTEAFF	TGCAGCGTTACAGGGGTGAACACTGAAGCTTTCTTT
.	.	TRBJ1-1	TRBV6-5	CASHPSTGRNTEAFF	TGTGCCTCCCATCCTTCTACAGGGAGGAACACTGAAGCTTTCTTT